This T cell receptor (beta chain) is drawn from a study of shared clonotypes between healthy human individuals. The CDR3 covers 14 residues. Germline V gene lookup returns CDR1 SGHVS and CDR2 FQNEAQ. The V end lost 1 base, the J end lost 7 bases, and 10 bases lay between the germline ends. There were no recent acute infections or vaccinations among the donors, who were healthy HIV-negative adults. Every one of the donors was a Caucasian adult that lived in Nashville, Tennessee. Profiling relied on immunoSEQ multiplex PCR, and the TCRdb table lists in-frame clones only, not all of them. This sample has roughly 490,000 clones, with around 79% found just once.

The chain joins TRBV7-8 to TRBJ2-2; D gene ambiguous. The clonotype originates from a woman between 40 and 50 years old in good health. Some clones in this sample may be carry-over from other donors' samples. The specimen was PBMCs. The CDR3 spells CASSLELRNGELFF. CDR3 bases: TGTGCCAGCAGCTTAGAGTTAAGAAACGGGGAGCTGTTTTTT.